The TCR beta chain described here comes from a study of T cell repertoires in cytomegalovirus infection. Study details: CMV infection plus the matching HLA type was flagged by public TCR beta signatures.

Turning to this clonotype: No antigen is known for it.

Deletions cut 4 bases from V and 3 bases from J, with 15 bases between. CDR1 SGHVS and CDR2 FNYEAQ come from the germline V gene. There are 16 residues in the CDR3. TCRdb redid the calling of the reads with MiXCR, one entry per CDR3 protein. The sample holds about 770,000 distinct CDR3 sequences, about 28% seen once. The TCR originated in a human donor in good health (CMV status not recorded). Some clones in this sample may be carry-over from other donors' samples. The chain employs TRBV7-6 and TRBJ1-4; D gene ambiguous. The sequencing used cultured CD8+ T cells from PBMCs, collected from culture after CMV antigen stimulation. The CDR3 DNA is TGTGCCAGCAGCTCCGACTACGGCACATCTAATGAAAAACTGTTTTTT. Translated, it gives CASSSDYGTSNEKLFF.